A selection of T cell receptor beta chains follows, all from one sample in a study of blood T cell repertoires in COVID-19. Sequencing used immunoSEQ multiplex PCR; TCRdb keeps in-frame clones, though not all of them. The sample records about 200,000 clones, around 83% being singletons. The sequenced sample consisted of peripheral blood. The receptors come from a woman in her 70s with COVID-19, enrolled during active disease. Both conserved end residues are part of each CDR3. The D gene is left open where the match is weak. Not all rows give a size; the values are once, few, many and, for expanded clones, a class.

v_gene	abundance	d_gene	j_gene	CDR3aa	CDR3nt
TRBV6-2/TRBV6-3	-	TRBD2	TRBJ2-1	CASSLLAGVYNEQFF	TGTGCCAGCAGTTTGCTTGCGGGAGTGTACAATGAGCAGTTCTTC
TRBV19	-	-	TRBJ2-3	CASKSQATDTQYF	TGTGCCAGTAAATCACAGGCGACAGATACGCAGTATTTT
TRBV28	-	TRBD1	TRBJ2-7	CASTPGQGVGEQYF	TGTGCCAGCACCCCGGGACAGGGGGTTGGAGAGCAGTACTTC
TRBV19	-	TRBD2	TRBJ2-3	CASSPLAGGFTDTQYF	TGTGCCAGTAGTCCCTTAGCGGGAGGGTTCACAGATACGCAGTATTTT
TRBV5-6	few	-	TRBJ2-7	CASSLAYEQYF	TGTGCCAGCAGCTTGGCTTACGAGCAGTACTTC
TRBV7-2	-	-	TRBJ1-3	CASSLTGPGNTIYF	TGTGCCAGCAGCTTAACAGGGCCCGGAAACACCATATATTTT
TRBV19	-	-	TRBJ1-6	CASRGTNNSPLHF	TGTGCCAGTAGGGGCACCAATAATTCACCCCTCCACTTT
TRBV18	-	-	TRBJ1-1	CASSPLPGVSYGNTEAFF	TGTGCCAGCTCACCACTCCCAGGGGTGAGTTATGGGAACACTGAAGCTTTCTTT
TRBV7-3	-	-	TRBJ2-3	CASSPGADTQYF	TGTGCCAGCAGCCCCGGAGCAGATACGCAGTATTTT
TRBV11-2	-	TRBD1	TRBJ2-5	CASSLEGRTGLETQYF	TGTGCCAGCAGCTTAGAGGGCAGGACAGGACTGGAGACCCAGTACTTC
TRBV3-1/TRBV3-2	-	-	TRBJ1-1	CASSQGGEGEAFF	TGTGCCAGCAGCCAAGGGGGTGAGGGAGAAGCTTTCTTT
TRBV5-1	-	-	TRBJ2-3	CASSLQALERDTQYF	TGCGCCAGCAGCCTCCAGGCCCTTGAGCGGGATACGCAGTATTTT
TRBV5-1	-	TRBD2	TRBJ2-4	CASSLGLENIQYF	TGCGCCAGCAGTTTGGGACTAGAAAACATTCAGTACTTC
TRBV5-1	-	TRBD2	TRBJ2-1	CASSSTRIAGSGNEQFF	TGCGCCAGCAGCTCCACCCGGATAGCGGGAAGTGGGAATGAGCAGTTCTTC
TRBV6-5	-	TRBD1	TRBJ1-1	CASSYGAGGADEAFF	TGTGCCAGCAGTTACGGGGCAGGGGGCGCCGATGAAGCTTTCTTT
TRBV9	-	-	TRBJ2-1	CASSVVSGGDNEQFF	TGTGCCAGCAGCGTAGTTAGCGGAGGGGACAATGAGCAGTTCTTC
TRBV5-5	few	-	TRBJ1-4	CASSPLGGGLNEKLFF	TGTGCCAGCAGCCCCCTAGGAGGTGGCCTTAATGAAAAACTGTTTTTT
TRBV30	-	TRBD1	TRBJ1-1	CACRGRLVSNTEAFF	TGTGCCTGCAGGGGGCGCTTGGTTTCGAACACTGAAGCTTTCTTT
TRBV6-5	-	TRBD1	TRBJ2-2	CASSFLRDREAGELFF	TGTGCCAGCAGTTTCCTCCGGGACAGAGAGGCCGGGGAGCTGTTTTTT
TRBV18	few	-	TRBJ1-1	CASSPDFTNTEAFF	TGTGCCAGCTCACCCGACTTTACGAACACTGAAGCTTTCTTT
TRBV25-1	-	-	TRBJ1-3	CASSEFGLSGNTIYF	TGTGCCAGCAGTGAATTTGGGCTCTCTGGAAACACCATATATTTT
TRBV10-3	-	-	TRBJ2-5	CAISAGTAQETQYF	TGTGCCATCAGTGCGGGAACGGCGCAGGAGACCCAGTACTTC
TRBV9	-	-	TRBJ2-7	CASSPSGGQSYYEQYF	TGTGCCAGCAGCCCTTCCGGGGGACAGAGCTATTACGAGCAGTACTTC
TRBV19	few	TRBD1	TRBJ2-2	CASRPGTANTGELFF	TGTGCCAGCAGACCCGGGACAGCAAACACCGGGGAGCTGTTTTTT
TRBV5-6	-	-	TRBJ2-6	CASSYQGRSGANVLTF	TGTGCCAGCAGCTATCAGGGTAGGTCTGGGGCCAACGTCCTGACTTTC
TRBV6-2/TRBV6-3	-	TRBD1	TRBJ2-5	CASSQIGTGGPQYF	TGTGCCAGCAGTCAAATAGGGACAGGGGGTCCCCAGTACTTC
TRBV11-2	few	TRBD2	TRBJ2-1	CASSRTSGSNEQFF	TGTGCCAGCAGCCGGACTAGCGGAAGCAATGAGCAGTTCTTC
TRBV30	few	TRBD1	TRBJ1-1	CAWCRQGGTEAFF	TGTGCCTGGTGTAGACAGGGGGGCACTGAAGCTTTCTTT
TRBV6-4	-	TRBD1	TRBJ1-4	CASLGQGGATNEKLFF	TGTGCCAGCCTGGGACAGGGTGGGGCCACTAATGAAAAACTGTTTTTT
TRBV6-1	-	TRBD1	TRBJ2-7	CASSDPDRGTDF	TGTGCCAGCAGTGACCCGGACAGGGGGACGGACTTC
TRBV30	-	-	TRBJ1-3	CAWSLLGLTSGNTIYF	TGTGCCTGGAGTCTACTCGGACTGACCTCTGGAAACACCATATATTTT
TRBV7-2	-	-	TRBJ1-5	CASSLQGYGNQPQHF	TGTGCCAGCAGCTTACAGGGGTATGGGAATCAGCCCCAGCATTTT
TRBV19	-	-	TRBJ2-3	CASSISDTQYF	TGTGCCAGTAGTATATCGGATACGCAGTATTTT
TRBV5-1	-	TRBD1	TRBJ2-7	CASSDPGQGYEQYF	TGCGCCAGCAGCGACCCTGGACAGGGGTACGAGCAGTACTTC
TRBV5-1	-	-	TRBJ1-5	CASSKEGQYNQPQHF	TGCGCCAGCAGCAAAGAAGGACAGTACAATCAGCCCCAGCATTTT
TRBV12-2	-	-	TRBJ2-7	CASRSGQGLSSYEQYF	TGTGCAAGTCGCTCCGGACAGGGGCTTTCCTCCTACGAGCAGTACTTC
TRBV6-2/TRBV6-3	few	-	TRBJ2-7	CASSYSSGRSYEQYF	TGTGCCAGCAGTTACAGTTCAGGGAGGTCCTACGAGCAGTACTTC
TRBV5-6	-	TRBD1	TRBJ2-2	CASRQTGVQNTGELFF	TGTGCCAGCAGGCAGACAGGGGTCCAGAACACCGGGGAGCTGTTTTTT
TRBV5-1	-	TRBD1	TRBJ2-2	CASSPRGTATLRDPTGELFF	TGCGCCAGCAGCCCCCGAGGGACAGCGACCCTGCGCGACCCCACCGGGGAGCTGTTTTTT
TRBV6-5	-	TRBD1	TRBJ2-3	CASSYVTGTVTDTQYF	TGTGCCAGCAGTTATGTCACAGGGACAGTAACAGATACGCAGTATTTT
TRBV5-8	-	TRBD2	TRBJ2-1	CGFTGLAELVTSYNEQFF	TGTGGGTTCACGGGACTAGCGGAACTCGTAACCTCCTACAATGAGCAGTTCTTC
TRBV14	-	TRBD1	TRBJ2-4	CASSQTGTGFRNIQYF	TGTGCCAGCAGCCAAACCGGGACAGGGTTTCGAAACATTCAGTACTTC
TRBV16	few	TRBD1	TRBJ1-2	CASSTGTEQFYGYTF	TGTGCCAGCAGTACCGGGACAGAGCAATTCTATGGCTACACCTTC
TRBV19	-	-	TRBJ2-1	CASSRKAGSYNEQFF	TGTGCCAGTAGTAGGAAAGCGGGTTCCTACAATGAGCAGTTCTTC
TRBV9	-	-	TRBJ2-5	CASKSGLGGRETQYF	TGTGCCAGCAAGAGTGGCCTCGGAGGTAGGGAGACCCAGTACTTC
TRBV14	-	-	TRBJ2-1	CASSQTLGEQFF	TGTGCCAGCAGCCAAACTCTCGGTGAGCAGTTCTTC
TRBV6-5	-	TRBD1	TRBJ1-2	CASRNSGTGGHGYTF	TGTGCCAGCAGGAATTCCGGGACAGGGGGCCATGGCTACACCTTC
TRBV7-2	-	TRBD2	TRBJ2-1	CASSLLADSYNEQFF	TGTGCCAGCAGCTTACTAGCGGATTCCTACAATGAGCAGTTCTTC
TRBV6-5	-	TRBD1	TRBJ2-1	CASSYRTGSLNEQFF	TGTGCCAGCAGTTACAGGACAGGGAGCCTGAATGAGCAGTTCTTC
TRBV19	-	TRBD1	TRBJ2-7	CASSVGQGNYEQYF	TGTGCCAGTAGTGTGGGACAGGGGAATTACGAGCAGTACTTC
TRBV29-1	-	TRBD2	TRBJ2-1	CSDSGLAGTNEQFF	TGCAGCGACTCAGGACTAGCGGGAACGAATGAGCAGTTCTTC
TRBV7-9	-	-	TRBJ1-2	CASSLGQGRGYTF	TGTGCCAGCAGCTTAGGTCAGGGTCGCGGCTACACCTTC